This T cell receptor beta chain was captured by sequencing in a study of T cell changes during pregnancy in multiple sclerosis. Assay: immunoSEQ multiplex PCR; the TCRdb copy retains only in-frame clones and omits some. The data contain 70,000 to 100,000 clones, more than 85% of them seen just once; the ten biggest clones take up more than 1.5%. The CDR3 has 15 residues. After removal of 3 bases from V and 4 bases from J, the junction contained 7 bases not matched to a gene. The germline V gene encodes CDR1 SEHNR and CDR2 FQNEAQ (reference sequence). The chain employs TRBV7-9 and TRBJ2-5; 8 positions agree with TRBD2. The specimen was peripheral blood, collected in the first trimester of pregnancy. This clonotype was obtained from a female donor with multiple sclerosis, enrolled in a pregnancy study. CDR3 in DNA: TGTGCCAGCAGCTTCTCCGGGGGGGCCGTAGAGACCCAGTACTTC. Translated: CASSFSGGAVETQYF.